This entry lists 3 T cell receptor beta chains sequenced from one sample in a study of shared clonotypes between healthy human individuals. Measured with immunoSEQ multiplex PCR; TCRdb has only the in-frame clones, and not every one. Of some 790,000 clones listed, 55% to 80% were seen once; the top ten hold under 2%. The sequencing sample was made of memory CD4+ T cells sorted from blood. Stated subset: CD45RA-negative fraction. The receptors originated from a woman in her twenties or thirties in good health.

The V call is TRBV19, the J call TRBJ1-4; TRBD1 might be the D (5 bases). V gave up 10 bases and J gave up 3 bases, with 12 bases separating them. Germline CDR1 LNHDA, CDR2 SQIVND (reference sequence). The CDR3 is 13 residues long. The CDR3 region is CATRPGPNEKLFF. CDR3 sequence (DNA): TGTGCCACTCGTCCGGGACCTAATGAAAAACTGTTTTTT.

The V gene is TRBV5-4, the J gene TRBJ2-1, with TRBD2 identical over 12 bases. The CDR3 contains 15 residues. Germline CDR1 SGHNT, CDR2 YYREEE (reference sequence). V shed 4 bases, J shed 7 bases, and the junction held 6 bases outside the gene matches. Written as DNA, the CDR3 is TGTGCCAGCAGCCCGACTAGCGGGGGAAGAAATGAGCAGTTCTTC. Residues: CASSPTSGGRNEQFF. Full variable domain (outside the CDR3, taken from reference TRBV5-4 and TRBJ2-1): ETGVTQSPTHLIKTRGQQVTLRCSSQSGHNTVSWYQQALGQGPQFIFQYYREEENGRGNFPPRFSGLQFPNYSSELNVNALELDDSALYLCASSPTSGGRNEQFFGPGTRLTVL.

The sample holds a few counts of this clone. This chain's CDR3 is CASSLGIEGGQPQHF. CDR3 nucleotide sequence: TGCGCCAGCAGCTTGGGGATCGAGGGGGGACAGCCCCAGCATTTT. The V call is TRBV5-1, the J call TRBJ1-5, with D possibly being TRBD1 (6 bases). Trimming stripped 0 bases from V and 7 bases from J, with 14 bases between. CDR3 length: 15 residues. Germline CDR1 reads SGHRS; CDR2 reads YFSETQ. The full variable domain, rest sourced from reference TRBV5-1 and TRBJ1-5, is KAGVTQTPRYLIKTRGQQVTLSCSPISGHRSVSWYQQTPGQGLQFLFEYFSETQRNKGNFPGRFSGRQFSNSRSEMNVSTLELGDSALYLCASSLGIEGGQPQHFGDGTRLSIL.